This T cell receptor (beta chain) was retrieved from a study of T-cell reconstitution after alpha-beta-depleted transplantation in children. A TCRbeta library incorporating unique molecular identifiers was prepared. TCRdb independently ran MiXCR on the PCR reads; one entry per CDR3 protein. Of approximately 490,000 distinct CDR3 sequences listed, 12% are singletons. The CDR3 extends over 15 amino acids. Germline V gene sequence: CDR1 MDHEN, CDR2 SYDVKM. V lost 6 bases, J lost 0 bases, and 12 bases lay in between. Source: PBMCs from the stem cell graft donor, taken from the stem cell graft. This TCR derives from a human donor who donated a stem cell graft to a child with combined immunodeficiency. The rearrangement joins TRBV28 to TRBJ1-3; TRBD1 might be the D (5 bases). The CDR3: CASSPQGPSGNTIYF. The CDR3 DNA is TGTGCCAGCAGCCCTCAGGGCCCCTCTGGAAACACCATATATTTT.